Below, 30 T cell receptor beta chains from the same sample are listed, as sequenced in a study of cytomegalovirus exposure and HLA in healthy donors. PCR employed 60 Vbeta and 13 Jbeta primers. The data were produced by immunoSEQ multiplex PCR, yet TCRdb's version contains in-frame clones alone and is incomplete. The sample yields 110,000 to 150,000 clones, about 72% seen once. Material: PBMCs. These receptors were collected from a man aged 35-49 years in good health and CMV-seronegative.

The rearrangement joins TRBV6-1 to TRBJ2-1, with unresolved D. The CDR3 contains 15 residues. Trimming took off 2 bases at V and 7 bases at J, with 15 bases between the two ends. Germline CDR1 and CDR2: MNHNS and SASEGT. DNA for the CDR3: TGTGCCAGCAGTGAAAGTCGACTCCGTGGAAATGAGCAGTTCTTC. Translating gives CASSESRLRGNEQFF.

The chain uses TRBV11-3 and TRBJ2-1, with 9 bases aligning to TRBD1. The CDR3 spans 15 residues. Germline V lookup: CDR1 SGHNT, CDR2 YENEEA. The ends lost 6 bases at V and 7 bases at J; junction bases unmatched: 10. DNA of the CDR3: TGTGCCAGCAGTCAGGGCGGACAGGGGAGAAATGAGCAGTTCTTC. Its translation: CASSQGGQGRNEQFF.

Points on this clone: A read error may account for a junction end that differs from germline. The same CDR3 is also encoded by other DNA sequences in this sample. This chain uses TRBV4-1 with TRBJ2-1; 7 nucleotides match TRBD2. The CDR3 is 15 residues long. Germline CDR1 reads MGHRA; CDR2 reads YSYEKL. CDR3 in DNA: TGCGCTAGCAGCCAAGTGGGCGGGGGCTACAATGAGCAGTTCTTC. This translates into CASSQVGGGYNEQFF.

V and J are TRBV2 and TRBJ1-2; possible D gene TRBD1, 5 bases. CDR1 and CDR2 (germline): SNHLY, FYNNEI. Trimming pared 6 bases from V and 1 base from J, leaving 6 bases between. The CDR3 length is 12 residues. The CDR3 loop reads CASRTDNYGYTF. The CDR3 DNA reads as TGTGCCAGCAGGACAGATAACTATGGCTACACCTTC.

This clone came up a few times. The rearrangement uses TRBV7-9 and TRBJ2-5; D perhaps matches TRBD2 (5 bases). The assigned J gene may be wrong: the sequence end matches TRBJ2-7 better. The germline CDR1 and CDR2 sequences are SEHNR and FQNEAQ (reference sequence). The CDR3 has 13 amino acids. The CDR3 reads CASSFGIGDEQYF. DNA for the CDR3: TGTGCCAGCAGCTTCGGGATAGGCGACGAGCAGTACTTC.

The chain recombines TRBV11-2 with TRBJ1-2, with 8 bases aligning to TRBD1. CDR3 length: 14 amino acids. Trimming removed 5 bases from V and 7 bases from J; junction bases left unmatched: 9. CDR1 is SGHAT, CDR2 FQNNGV, per germline. The CDR3 sequence: CASSLDRDVIGYTF. CDR3 coding DNA: TGTGCCAGCAGCCTGGACAGGGATGTGATTGGCTACACCTTC.

This chain uses TRBV5-1 with TRBJ2-7, with 8 bases lining up with TRBD2. J gave up 7 bases and V 2 bases, and 11 bases lay outside the gene matches. This CDR3 comprises 15 residues. Per the germline V gene, CDR1 is SGHRS and CDR2 is YFSETQ. DNA of the CDR3: TGCGCCAGCAGCTTAGCGCGGGGGGACCGCGGTGAGCAGTACTTC. Protein sequence: CASSLARGDRGEQYF.

This clone was detected a few times. The V call is TRBV6-1, the J call TRBJ1-6, with unresolved D. V lost 2 bases and J 6 bases, leaving 8 bases between the germline ends. CDR1 is MNHNS and CDR2 is SASEGT in the germline V gene. This CDR3 has 14 amino acids. CDR3 bases: TGTGCCAGCAGTGAACGGGTGACTAATTCACCCCTCCACTTT. It codes for CASSERVTNSPLHF.

As regards this clone: The same CDR3 arises from other DNA sequences in this sample as well. The DNA for the CDR3 is TGTGCCACCAGCATAACAGGGAAGACCCAGTACTTC. It specifies CATSITGKTQYF. The rearrangement uses TRBV15 and TRBJ2-5; D is possibly TRBD1 (6 bases). The V end lost 4 bases, the J end lost 6 bases, and 9 bases lay between the germline ends. This CDR3 has 12 amino acids. Per the germline V gene, CDR1 is LNHNV and CDR2 is YYDKDF (reference sequence).

This clone turned up a few times. The gene calls are TRBV6-1 and TRBJ1-6; tentative D call: TRBD1 (5 bases). There are 17 residues in the CDR3. Trimming shortened V by 1 base and J by 10 bases, and 20 bases separated the two germline ends. Germline CDR1 reads MNHNS; CDR2 reads SASEGT. The CDR3 reads CASSEVWFSSGYSPLHF. The CDR3 bases are TGTGCCAGCAGTGAAGTTTGGTTTTCGTCAGGGTACTCACCCCTCCACTTT.

The chain recombines TRBV14 with TRBJ2-1, with TRBD2 identical over 9 bases. Germline trimming cut 1 base from V and 3 bases from J; bases unmatched to any gene: 10. This CDR3 is built from 18 residues. Germline CDR1 reads SGHDN; CDR2 reads FVKESK. CDR3 sequence reads: CASSQGLIGTSYYNEQFF. The CDR3 region has the DNA TGTGCCAGCAGCCAAGGGCTAATTGGGACTAGCTACTACAATGAGCAGTTCTTC. The full variable domain, its missing parts supplied by reference TRBV14 and TRBJ2-1, is EAGVTQFPSHSVIEKGQTVTLRCDPISGHDNLYWYRRVMGKEIKFLLHFVKESKQDESGMPNNRFLAERTGGTYSTLKVQPAELEDSGVYFCASSQGLIGTSYYNEQFFGPGTRLTVL.

This clone was counted only a few times. This rearrangement joins TRBV19 to TRBJ2-1, with 9 nucleotides matching TRBD1. Germline-derived CDR1 and CDR2 are LNHDA and SQIVND (reference sequence). V lost 5 bases, J lost 8 bases, and 7 bases stayed unmatched. The CDR3 extends over 14 amino acids. The chain's CDR3 is CASSPRQGGHEQFF. CDR3 DNA: TGTGCCAGTAGTCCACGACAGGGGGGGCATGAGCAGTTCTTC.

The gene calls are TRBV30 and TRBJ1-2, with 8 bases aligning to TRBD1. Germline V CDR1 and CDR2: GTSNPN, SVGIG (reference sequence). The CDR3 loop spans 13 amino acids. Trimming cost V 4 bases and J 7 bases; bases outside gene matches: 8. CDR3 protein: CAWTKDRARGYTF. CDR3 coding DNA: TGTGCCTGGACCAAGGACAGGGCGCGTGGCTACACCTTC. The variable domain in full, completed from reference TRBV30 and TRBJ1-2, reads SQTIHQWPATLVQPVGSPLSLECTVEGTSNPNLYWYRQAAGRGLQLLFYSVGIGQISSEVPQNLSASRPQDRQFILSSKKLLLSDSGFYLCAWTKDRARGYTFGSGTRLTVV.

The chain joins TRBV6-1 to TRBJ2-7; 7 bases agree with TRBD1. V dropped 6 bases and J dropped 5; count of bases not matched to a gene: 13. The CDR3 length is 15 residues. Germline lookup yields CDR1 MNHNS and CDR2 SASEGT. The CDR3 loop reads CASRRGRASWDEQYF. The CDR3 DNA reads as TGTGCCAGCAGGAGGGGGCGGGCATCTTGGGACGAGCAGTACTTC.

V usage is TRBV5-6 and J usage is TRBJ2-5; possible D gene TRBD1, 6 bases. CDR1 SGHDT and CDR2 YYEEEE come from the germline V gene. The CDR3 runs to 15 residues. V lost 1 base to trimming and J lost 0 bases, with 10 bases between them. The CDR3 DNA reads as TGTGCCAGCAGCTTGCCCGGGACACACCAAGAGACCCAGTACTTC. Translated: CASSLPGTHQETQYF.

The chain has TRBV29-1 and TRBJ1-2; D gene unclear. Per the germline V gene, CDR1 is SQVTM and CDR2 is ANQGSEA. V was clipped by 6 bases and J by 4 bases, with 9 bases between them. The CDR3 is 11 amino acids. The chain's CDR3 is CSVERAYGYTF. The CDR3 DNA follows: TGCAGCGTGGAGCGGGCCTATGGCTACACCTTC.

This clone was detected only once. The chain couples TRBV2 to TRBJ2-3, with TRBD2 matching over 16 bases. Germline V gives CDR1 SNHLY, CDR2 FYNNEI. The V segment lost 6 bases and the J segment 4 bases; nucleotides outside the gene matches: 4. CDR3 size: 16 residues. The CDR3 DNA is TGTGCCAGCAGACAGGGACTAGCGGGAGGGGCAGATACGCAGTATTTT. This codes for CASRQGLAGGADTQYF.

The rearrangement joins TRBV9 to TRBJ2-5; 9 bases map to TRBD2. Germline CDR1 is SGDLS and CDR2 is YYNGEE. V lost 6 bases and J lost 2; bases outside the gene matches: 8. The CDR3 is 15 residues long. The CDR3, as DNA: TGTGCCAGCAATCTAGCGGGGACGTCTCAAGAGACCCAGTACTTC. It specifies CASNLAGTSQETQYF.

The count of this clone is one. The V call is TRBV7-8, the J call TRBJ1-5, with D unresolved. The CDR3 spans 13 residues. Deletions cut 5 bases from V and 4 bases from J, with 9 bases between. Germline V gene data show CDR1 as SGHVS and CDR2 as FQNEAQ. The CDR3, as DNA: TGTGCCAGCAGCCAAACTTTGAATCAGCCCCAGCATTTT. Translating it yields CASSQTLNQPQHF.

This chain connects TRBV7-2 to TRBJ2-7; TRBD2 aligns across 10 bases. Trimming removed 2 bases from V and 0 bases from J; junction bases left unmatched: 1. Germline lookup yields CDR1 SGHTA and CDR2 FQGNSA. The CDR3 contains 15 residues. The CDR3 protein is CASSLSSGSSYEQYF. In nucleotides, the CDR3 is TGTGCCAGCAGCTTATCTAGCGGGAGCTCCTACGAGCAGTACTTC.

V gene TRBV27 combines with J gene TRBJ1-1; D uncertain. The V gene's germline CDR1 is MNHEY and CDR2 SMNVEV (reference sequence). This CDR3 comprises 14 residues. Trimming stripped 2 bases from V and 0 bases from J, with 7 bases between. In DNA form, the CDR3 reads TGTGCCAGCAGTTTAGCGGTGATGAACACTGAAGCTTTCTTT. Amino acid sequence: CASSLAVMNTEAFF.

This chain uses TRBV4-1 with TRBJ2-3; D gene uncertain. The germline gives CDR1 MGHRA, CDR2 YSYEKL. The CDR3 covers 14 residues. Trimming removed 1 base at V and 2 bases at J, with 7 bases between. DNA of the CDR3: TGCGCCAGCAGCCAAGTAGCAGACACAGATACGCAGTATTTT. This codes for CASSQVADTDTQYF.

The table lists this clone with a few counts. V gene TRBV15 combines with J gene TRBJ1-5, with no clear D. CDR1 LNHNV and CDR2 YYDKDF come from the germline V gene (reference sequence). The CDR3 is made up of 12 amino acids. V was trimmed by 1 base and J by 7 bases, leaving 5 bases between them. The CDR3, as DNA: TGTGCCACCAGCAGAGCGGGACAGCCCCAGCATTTT. Its protein product is CATSRAGQPQHF.

This chain joins TRBV7-7 and TRBJ2-5; tentatively, D is TRBD2 (6 bases). The CDR3 is 14 residues long. Germline V gives CDR1 SSHAT, CDR2 FNYEAQ (reference sequence). V was clipped by 5 bases and J by 9 bases, with 19 bases between them. The CDR3 sequence is CASSSRLVGEAQYF. CDR3 nucleotide sequence: TGTGCCAGCAGCAGCCGACTAGTTGGTGAGGCCCAGTACTTC.

This chain connects TRBV27 to TRBJ2-1, with no clear D. Looked up from germline, CDR1 is MNHEY and CDR2 is SMNVEV (reference sequence). The CDR3 is 13 residues long. The germline V and J ends were trimmed by 4 bases and 6 bases, with 10 bases remaining between them. The CDR3 loop is CASSYGRFNEQFF. The CDR3 DNA sequence: TGTGCCAGCAGTTATGGGCGATTCAATGAGCAGTTCTTC.

The chain recombines TRBV7-2 with TRBJ2-7, with D possibly matching TRBD1 (5 bases). This CDR3 contains 14 residues. The V and J ends lost 3 bases and 2 bases respectively, with 11 bases between them. Germline V gene sequence: CDR1 SGHTA, CDR2 FQGNSA. The CDR3 DNA reads TGTGCCAGCAGCTTGGAAACAGGAACCTACGAGCAGTACTTC. It specifies CASSLETGTYEQYF.

The chain uses TRBV2 and TRBJ2-3, with TRBD1 matching 7 bases. J gave up 0 bases and V 6 bases, and 6 bases lay outside the gene matches. The germline gives CDR1 SNHLY, CDR2 FYNNEI. CDR3 length equals 15 residues. CDR3 DNA: TGTGCCAGCAGCTCTAGGGGGCTTAGCACAGATACGCAGTATTTT. It is translated as CASSSRGLSTDTQYF.

The chain combines TRBV9 with TRBJ2-1, with D possibly being TRBD2 (6 bases). The V gene's germline CDR1 is SGDLS and CDR2 YYNGEE. Trimming removed 1 base at V and 7 bases at J, with 12 bases between. This CDR3 region has 14 residues. In DNA, the CDR3 is TGTGCCAGCAGCGTATTGGGGGGAGAAAATGAGCAGTTCTTC. Its protein is CASSVLGGENEQFF.

The V call is TRBV28, the J call TRBJ1-1; D remains ambiguous. CDR1 is MDHEN and CDR2 is SYDVKM in the germline V gene. This CDR3 contains 14 residues. Trimming took 6 bases from V and 1 from J, leaving 12 bases between them. The CDR3 coding sequence is TGTGCCAGCAGGGAGAGGGTGGCGAACACTGAAGCTTTCTTT. Protein sequence: CASRERVANTEAFF. The full variable domain, completed using reference TRBV28 and TRBJ1-1, is DVKVTQSSRYLVKRTGEKVFLECVQDMDHENMFWYRQDPGLGLRLIYFSYDVKMKEKGDIPEGYSVSREKKERFSLILESASTNQTSMYLCASRERVANTEAFFGQGTRLTVV.

The gene calls are TRBV11-3 and TRBJ2-1; D possibly corresponds to TRBD2 (6 bases). Trimming stripped 1 base from V and 7 bases from J, with 17 bases between. This CDR3 region has 16 residues. Germline V gene sequence: CDR1 SGHNT, CDR2 YENEEA. As DNA, the CDR3 is TGTGCCAGCAGCTTAGCTGGAGGGGCGTATCCAAATGAGCAGTTCTTC. Residues: CASSLAGGAYPNEQFF.